The sequence of this T cell receptor beta chain was determined in a study of CD8 T cells in ankylosing spondylitis (dated by TCRdb to about 2017). Study-level background: To find TCR variants linked to disease, the study profiled T cell receptor beta repertoires in ankylosing spondylitis patients and healthy donors. In total, the full study cohort was made up of about 99 healthy donors and more than 20 ankylosing spondylitis patients. Peripheral blood was sampled, and synovial fluid was additionally collected from ankylosing spondylitis patients. Results the study describes overall, beyond this receptor: Some motif variants had previously been reported in the synovial fluid and blood of reactive arthritis patients, which suggests shared mechanisms of disease initiation. Blood from ankylosing spondylitis patients appeared to be characterized by a TCR beta motif made up of 8 or 9 highly homologous amino acid variants. The disease-linked clones were reported as significantly enriched in matched synovial fluid samples from ankylosing spondylitis patients. The disease-linked clones had a CD8+ phenotype and were found at relatively low frequencies in peripheral blood.

There are a few counts of this clonotype. Its cognate antigen has yet to be identified. Base qualities are not recorded, but no much larger clone differs from it by a single base. The reads were generated on an Illumina HiSeq 2500. TCR beta libraries were prepared by quantitative 5'-RACE with molecular barcodes. In the authors' own workflow: Disease-linked TCR variants were identified with a new computational method built on a probabilistic model of VDJ rearrangement. TCRdb reran the public reads through fastp at Q25 and MiXCR, keeping productive beta chains. All rows with the same CDR3 protein become a single entry with the most common DNA and genes. The V and J calls were determined by TCRdb, not by the authors. The sample table contains about 800,000 distinct CDR3 sequences; only one count was recorded for 12% of them. The top ten clones comprise 0.51% of the sample. This TCR came from a male donor with ankylosing spondylitis. Sample: blood, either unsorted or a sorted T cell fraction (not recorded which).

The DNA reads as follows: TGTGCCAGCAGCCCCCTTGAAAGTCTTCTGGCGCCCTACGAGCAGTACTTC. Its translation reads: CASSPLESLLAPYEQYF. Recombination joined TRBV7-2 with TRBJ2-7; the D segment cannot be called with confidence. The cysteine opens and the phenylalanine closes a CDR3 of 17 amino acids. This entry keeps only the CDR3 DNA: 51 bases, framed from base 1. CDR1 and CDR2 are read off the germline V gene as SGHTA and FQGNSA. V and J lose 5 bases and 2 bases, and a span of 22 bases separates them. The entire variable domain, with the stretches around the CDR3 drawn from the reference TRBV7-2 and TRBJ2-7 proteins, is GAGVSQSPSNKVTEKGKDVELRCDPISGHTALYWYRQSLGQGLEFLIYFQGNSAPDKSGLPSDRFSAERTGGSVSTLTIQRTQQEDSAVYLCASSPLESLLAPYEQYFGPGTRLTVT.